This T cell receptor (beta chain) was found in a study of cytotoxic CD8 clonotypes in ibrutinib-treated CLL. This CDR3 is built from 16 residues. The V end was cut by 0 bases, the J end by 2 bases, with 12 bases between. The germline CDR1 and CDR2 sequences are LGHNA and YSLEER. TCRdb's table, derived via immunoSEQ multiplex PCR, lists solely in-frame clones and lacks some. The sample records some 200,000 clones, over 65% being singletons. The sample was PBMCs, taken after 12 months of ibrutinib treatment. This receptor was identified in a human donor with chronic lymphocytic leukemia. This chain uses TRBV4-3 with TRBJ2-3; maybe TRBD2 (5 bases). The CDR3 DNA reads as TGCGCCAGCAGCCAAGATGATGCGGGTGACACAGATACGCAGTATTTT. The encoded protein is CASSQDDAGDTDTQYF.